Following are 11 T cell receptor beta chains from one sample sequenced in a study of T-cell memory formation after mild COVID-19. TCRdb itself ran the 5' RACE reads through MiXCR, one entry per CDR3 protein. The sample yields some 300,000 distinct CDR3 sequences, 20% to 25% seen once. Sequences were obtained from PBMCs or a T cell subset sorted from them (not recorded which). The source is a man between 18 and 29 years old who had mild COVID-19 (a few samples of this study predate the infection). Cell type and time point are not known.

The V and J genes are TRBV2 and TRBJ1-1; no clear D. Per the germline V gene, CDR1 is SNHLY and CDR2 is FYNNEI. This CDR3 is 12 amino acids long. Trimming removed 8 bases from V and 4 bases from J, with 11 bases in between. The CDR3 DNA reads as TGTGCCAGCGGTGGGTTTGGCACTGAAGCTTTCTTT. Its protein is CASGGFGTEAFF. The full variable domain, completed using reference TRBV2 and TRBJ1-1, is EPEVTQTPSHQVTQMGQEVILRCVPISNHLYFYWYRQILGQKVEFLVSFYNNEISEKSEIFDDQFSVERPDGSNFTLKIRSTKLEDSAMYFCASGGFGTEAFFGQGTRLTVV.

This clonotype has a single count. The chain carries TRBV19 and TRBJ2-1; tentatively, D is TRBD1 or TRBD2 (5 bases each). The germline CDR1 and CDR2 sequences are LNHDA and SQIVND (reference sequence). This CDR3 spans 14 amino acids. The V end was cut by 3 bases, the J end by 7 bases, with 13 bases between. The CDR3 nucleotides read TGTGCCAGTAGTATCGTGGATTGGGGGAATGAGCAGTTCTTC. Protein sequence: CASSIVDWGNEQFF. Full variable domain (missing parts from reference TRBV19 and TRBJ2-1): DGGITQSPKYLFRKEGQNVTLSCEQNLNHDAMYWYRQDPGQGLRLIYYSQIVNDFQKGDIAEGYSVSREKKESFPLTVTSAQKNPTAFYLCASSIVDWGNEQFFGPGTRLTVL.

The chain carries TRBV7-6 and TRBJ2-3; TRBD1 agrees at 7 bases. V was clipped by 2 bases and J by 0 bases; unmatched bases: 2. CDR1 and CDR2 from the germline V gene are SGHVS and FNYEAQ. The CDR3 contains 15 residues. The CDR3 is CASSLWTGSTDTQYF. The DNA of the CDR3 is TGTGCCAGCAGCTTATGGACAGGTAGCACAGATACGCAGTATTTT.

At least ten counts were recorded for this clonotype. The rearrangement links TRBV6-2 or TRBV6-3 to TRBJ2-2; 11 bases match TRBD1. The V segment lost 8 bases and the J segment 3 bases; nucleotides outside the gene matches: 8. This CDR3 comprises 16 residues. Per germline, CDR1 MNHEY and CDR2 SVGEGT. CDR3 residues: CASRNPGQGDTGELFF. The CDR3 DNA reads as TGTGCCAGCCGGAACCCGGGACAGGGGGACACCGGGGAGCTGTTTTTT.

This clonotype was counted only a few times. The V gene is TRBV5-1, the J gene TRBJ2-7; 8 bases match TRBD1. The V gene end was trimmed by 1 base and the J gene end by 4 bases; junction bases not matched to a gene: 7. The CDR3 runs 15 residues. From germline, CDR1 is SGHRS and CDR2 YFSETQ. CDR3 loop: CASSLYSGGDYEQYF. As DNA, the CDR3 is TGCGCCAGCAGCTTGTACTCAGGGGGCGATTACGAGCAGTACTTC.

This clonotype occurred a few times. Here the CDR3 reads CASSSAGGRDTGELFF. CDR3 nucleotides: TGTGCCAGCAGTTCCGCGGGGGGCCGAGACACCGGGGAGCTGTTTTTT. V gene TRBV6-2 or TRBV6-3 combines with J gene TRBJ2-2, with 8 bases that match TRBD2. This CDR3 comprises 16 residues. Germline CDR1 and CDR2: MNHEY and SVGEGT. Trimming at V came to 4 bases and at J to 3 bases, leaving 7 bases not matched to a gene.

The genes are TRBV7-2 and TRBJ2-5, with D perhaps TRBD1 (6 bases). The CDR3 extends over 13 amino acids. Deletions cut 5 bases from V and 5 bases from J, with 12 bases between. Germline V gene data show CDR1 as SGHTA and CDR2 as FQGNSA. The CDR3 DNA is TGTGCCAGCAGCACCAGACAGGTCGAGACCCAGTACTTC. This codes for CASSTRQVETQYF.

This clonotype turned up a few times. The chain recombines TRBV6-5 with TRBJ1-3; D gene uncertain. The CDR3 consists of 13 residues. Between the trimmed V and J ends, which lost 4 bases and 5 bases, there was a span of 9 bases. Germline loops: CDR1 MNHEY, CDR2 SVGAGI. CDR3 nucleotides: TGTGCCAGCAGTTCCCCCCAGAGAAACACCATATATTTT. Translating it yields CASSSPQRNTIYF.

The chain has TRBV4-1 and TRBJ2-7, with a tentative D call TRBD1 (5 bases). This CDR3 contains 14 residues. With 4 bases removed from V and 5 bases from J, the gap between germline ends came to 15 bases. The germline V gene encodes CDR1 MGHRA and CDR2 YSYEKL. The DNA of the CDR3 is TGCGCCAGCAGCCCCATGACAGATCTCAACGAGCAGTACTTC. Its translation: CASSPMTDLNEQYF.

The sample holds a few counts of this clonotype. J is TRBJ2-2 and V is TRBV6-2 or TRBV6-3; D is ambiguous. Trimming cost V 0 bases and J 0 bases, with 2 bases left between them. Germline lookup yields CDR1 MNHEY and CDR2 SVGEGT. This CDR3 has 14 residues. The chain's CDR3 is CASSYSPNTGELFF. In DNA, the CDR3 is TGTGCCAGCAGTTACTCTCCGAACACCGGGGAGCTGTTTTTT.

As to this clonotype: This clone may be a read error of a much larger clone one base away. The chain couples TRBV7-6 to TRBJ2-2; D tentatively fits TRBD1 or TRBD2 (5 bases each). The CDR3 extends over 17 amino acids. Germline CDR1 SGHVS, CDR2 FNYEAQ. Deletions cut 5 bases from V and 4 bases from J, with 20 bases between. The CDR3 DNA is TGTGCCAGCAGCCCGGGACGAGCGGTGGTGACCACCGGGGAGCTGTTTTTT. Protein product: CASSPGRAVVTTGELFF.